This T cell receptor beta chain is from a study of blood T cell repertoires in COVID-19. Background on the study: COVID-19 samples, acute and convalescent, were from the United States, Italy and Spain.

Germline assignment: CDR1 SGHNT and CDR2 YYREEE (reference sequence). Trimming removed 4 bases at V and 2 bases at J, with 12 bases between. This CDR3 region has 14 residues. TCRdb's table, derived via immunoSEQ multiplex PCR, lists solely in-frame clones and lacks some. Of tens of thousands of clones in the sample, approximately 89% were seen once. The TCR originated in an elderly woman with acute or convalescent COVID-19. Sequenced: peripheral blood. V gene TRBV5-4 combines with J gene TRBJ2-5, with a possible D match to TRBD2 (5 bases). In DNA, the CDR3 is TGTGCCAGCAGCGCAGACTATAATCAAGAGACCCAGTACTTC. Protein product: CASSADYNQETQYF.